A single sample gave rise to the 22 T cell receptor beta chains below, sequenced in a study of T cell responses to AZD1222 COVID-19 vaccine (dated by TCRdb to about 2021). The label giving this sample's time point can be read as: baseline before first vaccination. The library was built by means of the immunoSEQ multiplex PCR assay. TCRdb's version of the immuneACCESS table is confined to in-frame rearrangements and falls short of the full clone set. An unresolved V gene accounts for under half of the shortfall where checked; the remainder is of unknown origin. The sample data list approximately 170,000 clones, and 85% to 95% of these were observed just once. The ten largest make up about 4.2% of the sample. This sample comprised peripheral blood, obtained on day 0 of AZD1222 vaccination. The receptors were gathered from an adult in good health.

The chain joins TRBV11-3 to TRBJ1-5, with a possible D match to TRBD1 (6 bases). With 5 bases removed from V and 7 bases from J, the gap between germline ends came to 15 bases. Looked up from germline, CDR1 is SGHNT and CDR2 is YENEEA. The length of the CDR3 is 14 residues. The CDR3 is CASSPNTGKQPQHF. The CDR3 DNA reads as TGTGCCAGCAGCCCCAATACAGGGAAACAGCCCCAGCATTTT.

The rearrangement uses TRBV6-5 and TRBJ1-1; D call uncertain. Germline CDR1 and CDR2: MNHEY and SVGAGI. The CDR3 loop spans 15 amino acids. V lost 0 bases and J lost 1, with 9 bases in between. The CDR3 nucleotides read TGTGCCAGCAGTTACTCTTACGGAGGGAACACTGAAGCTTTCTTT. Translating gives CASSYSYGGNTEAFF.

The rearrangement joins TRBV6-1 to TRBJ2-5, with 9 bases identical to TRBD2. Per the germline V gene, CDR1 is MNHNS and CDR2 is SASEGT. The CDR3 consists of 16 residues. With 2 bases clipped from V and 5 bases from J, the junction kept 9 bases outside the gene matches. DNA for the CDR3: TGTGCCAGCAGTGAACTCGGCGGGGGGGCGTGGGAGACCCAGTACTTC. Its translation: CASSELGGGAWETQYF.

The chain is built from TRBV5-4 and TRBJ2-3; 7 bases map to TRBD2. This CDR3 contains 14 residues. The V and J ends lost 10 bases and 1 base, in that order; junction bases with no gene match: 9. CDR1 SGHNT and CDR2 YYREEE come from the germline V gene (reference sequence). The CDR3 protein is CAFPIGGGTDTQYF. The DNA of the CDR3 is TGTGCCTTTCCTATTGGGGGGGGCACAGATACGCAGTATTTT.

This chain joins TRBV11-2 and TRBJ1-2; TRBD1 aligns across 9 bases. Germline values: CDR1 SGHAT, CDR2 FQNNGV. V dropped 5 bases and J dropped 6; count of bases not matched to a gene: 4. The CDR3 is made up of 13 amino acids. Written as DNA, the CDR3 is TGTGCCAGCAGCCCACAGGGGGCGAATGGCTACACCTTC. This gives the protein CASSPQGANGYTF.

The V and J genes are TRBV6-5 and TRBJ2-7; D assignment may be TRBD1 or TRBD2 (6 bases each). CDR3 length: 15 amino acids. In germline, CDR1 is MNHEY, CDR2 SVGAGI. The V and J ends lost 6 bases and 5 bases respectively, with 20 bases between them. CDR3 protein: CASRSSLGGVDEQYF. CDR3 DNA sequence: TGTGCCAGCAGGTCTAGCCTCGGGGGCGTCGACGAGCAGTACTTC.

The CDR3 sequence is CASSGGAYEQYF. As DNA, the CDR3 is TGTGCCAGCAGTGGGGGAGCCTACGAGCAGTACTTC. The chain has TRBV2 and TRBJ2-7, with D perhaps matching TRBD2 (5 bases). Per the germline V gene, CDR1 is SNHLY and CDR2 is FYNNEI. The CDR3 totals 12 residues. The V gene lost 4 bases and the J gene lost 2 bases, with 6 bases spanning the gap.

The V and J genes are TRBV7-8 and TRBJ1-1; D unresolved. This CDR3 region has 15 residues. The ends were cut back, 3 bases at V and 0 bases at J, with 11 bases in the middle. CDR1 and CDR2 from the germline V gene are SGHVS and FQNEAQ. Here the CDR3 reads CASSFKAEVNTEAFF. DNA of the CDR3: TGTGCCAGCAGCTTCAAAGCAGAAGTGAACACTGAAGCTTTCTTT.

The rearrangement links TRBV7-9 to TRBJ1-4; 7 bases are a match to TRBD1. CDR1 SEHNR and CDR2 FQNEAQ come from the germline V gene (reference sequence). The CDR3 covers 15 residues. V lost 3 bases, J lost 8 bases, and 9 bases stayed unmatched. As DNA, the CDR3 is TGTGCCAGCAGCTTCCTAGGGGGCTATGGGGAAAAACTGTTTTTT. Translated: CASSFLGGYGEKLFF.

The rearrangement links TRBV7-9 to TRBJ2-2, with D possibly TRBD2 on 6 matching bases. Trimming removed 3 bases from V and 4 bases from J, with 15 bases in between. The CDR3 runs to 16 residues. Germline assignment: CDR1 SEHNR and CDR2 FQNEAQ (reference sequence). In DNA form, the CDR3 reads TGTGCCAGCAGCTTCCGGGACCCCGGGGGCACCGGGGAGCTGTTTTTT. It encodes CASSFRDPGGTGELFF.

The chain carries TRBV5-4 and TRBJ1-2, with D perhaps matching TRBD1 (5 bases). Trimming stripped 3 bases from V and 4 bases from J, with 16 bases between. Germline loops: CDR1 SGHNT, CDR2 YYREEE (reference sequence). The CDR3 has 15 amino acids. CDR3 nucleotides: TGTGCCAGCAGCTCAGGAGAAAACAGGCGCTATGGCTACACCTTC. This codes for CASSSGENRRYGYTF.

Only one count was recorded for this clone. V gene TRBV5-1 combines with J gene TRBJ2-1; 11 nucleotides agree with TRBD2. There are 16 residues in the CDR3. Per germline, CDR1 SGHRS and CDR2 YFSETQ. Trimming cost V 3 bases and J 2 bases; bases outside gene matches: 4. The CDR3 DNA reads TGCGCCAGCAGCTCGTTAGCGGGAGGGGCCTACAATGAGCAGTTCTTC. Translation: CASSSLAGGAYNEQFF.

Points on this clone: A junction end diverges from the germline sequence, so it may reflect a read error. The chain combines TRBV3-1 (or the pseudogene TRBV3-2) with TRBJ2-4; a weak D match, TRBD2 (5 bases). Germline loops: CDR1 LGHDT, CDR2 YNNKEL (reference sequence). The CDR3 contains 13 residues. CDR3 coding DNA: TGTGCCAGCAGCCAAGATGGAGGACGACCTCTTATCTTC. This gives the protein CASSQDGGRPLIF.

The J gene is TRBJ1-4, the V gene TRBV6-6, with a tentative D call TRBD1 (6 bases). V lost 2 bases and J lost 8, with 15 bases in between. This CDR3 contains 15 residues. The germline V gene encodes CDR1 MNHNY and CDR2 SVGAGI (reference sequence). The chain's CDR3 is CASSYQNRVKEKLFF. CDR3 bases: TGTGCCAGCAGTTACCAAAACAGGGTTAAAGAAAAACTGTTTTTT.

This chain uses TRBV15 with TRBJ2-7; D remains ambiguous. CDR1 and CDR2 from the germline V gene are LNHNV and YYDKDF (reference sequence). The CDR3 loop spans 15 amino acids. The ends were cut back, 1 base at V and 3 bases at J, with 13 bases in the middle. The CDR3 loop reads CATSRGRVPSYEQYF. In nucleotides, the CDR3 is TGTGCCACCAGCAGAGGGAGAGTACCCAGCTACGAGCAGTACTTC.

The chain combines TRBV5-1 with TRBJ1-5; D perhaps matches TRBD1 (6 bases). This CDR3 region has 15 residues. The V end lost 0 bases, the J end lost 2 bases, and 9 bases lay between the germline ends. Per the germline V gene, CDR1 is SGHRS and CDR2 is YFSETQ. The CDR3 loop is CASSLAGVGNQPQHF. CDR3 nucleotides: TGCGCCAGCAGCTTGGCAGGGGTGGGCAATCAGCCCCAGCATTTT.

The genes are TRBV12-3 or TRBV12-4 and TRBJ1-3; D is uncertain. There are 13 residues in the CDR3. The ends were cut back, 7 bases at V and 2 bases at J, with 9 bases in the middle. CDR3 loop: CASIERAGNTIYF. In DNA form, the CDR3 reads TGTGCCAGCATCGAACGGGCTGGAAACACCATATATTTT.

The chain couples TRBV19 to TRBJ1-4; D possibly corresponds to TRBD1 (6 bases). CDR3 length equals 16 residues. V gave up 1 base and J gave up 6 bases, with 15 bases separating them. Germline values: CDR1 LNHDA, CDR2 SQIVND (reference sequence). Here the CDR3 DNA reads TGTGCCAGTAGTATAGGATCGGACAGCCCTTATGAAAAACTGTTTTTT. Translating it yields CASSIGSDSPYEKLFF. Full variable domain (missing parts from reference TRBV19 and TRBJ1-4): DGGITQSPKYLFRKEGQNVTLSCEQNLNHDAMYWYRQDPGQGLRLIYYSQIVNDFQKGDIAEGYSVSREKKESFPLTVTSAQKNPTAFYLCASSIGSDSPYEKLFFGSGTQLSVL.

This clone appeared a single time. The chain recombines TRBV27 with TRBJ1-1; tentatively, D is TRBD1 (6 bases). V shed 3 bases and J shed 1 base, with 9 bases lying between them. Germline CDR1 reads MNHEY; CDR2 reads SMNVEV (reference sequence). The CDR3 covers 14 residues. The CDR3 region has the DNA TGTGCCAGCAGTTTGGGGGGACAGAACACTGAAGCTTTCTTT. Its protein is CASSLGGQNTEAFF.

The CDR3 DNA sequence: TGTGCCAGCAGCTCCTTCTCCAGCTTTGAAGCTTTCTTT. As protein: CASSSFSSFEAFF. This rearrangement joins TRBV7-9 to TRBJ1-1; D gene ambiguous. This CDR3 comprises 13 residues. V was pared by 4 bases and J by 7 bases, with 13 bases between. Germline V gene lookup returns CDR1 SEHNR and CDR2 FQNEAQ (reference sequence).

V usage is TRBV10-3 and J usage is TRBJ2-1, with 8 bases that match TRBD1. This CDR3 contains 12 residues. Trimming cost V 10 bases and J 8 bases; bases outside gene matches: 7. In germline, CDR1 is ENHRY, CDR2 SYGVKD. Here the CDR3 DNA reads TGTGCCACCCGGGACAGGCAACATGAGCAGTTCTTC. Protein sequence: CATRDRQHEQFF.

The rearrangement uses TRBV20-1 and TRBJ2-1; unclear D gene. Trimming removed 1 base from V and 10 bases from J, with 8 bases in between. This CDR3 has 11 residues. CDR1 and CDR2 from the germline V gene are DFQATT and SNEGSKA (reference sequence). CDR3 region: CSARVIREQFF. CDR3 nucleotides: TGCAGTGCTAGAGTCATCCGGGAGCAGTTCTTC.